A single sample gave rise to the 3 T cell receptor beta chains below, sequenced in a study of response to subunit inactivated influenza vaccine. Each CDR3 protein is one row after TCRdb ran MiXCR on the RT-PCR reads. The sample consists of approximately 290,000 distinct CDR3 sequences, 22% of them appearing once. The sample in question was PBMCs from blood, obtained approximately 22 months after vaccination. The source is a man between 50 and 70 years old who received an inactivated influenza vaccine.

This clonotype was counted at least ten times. The CDR3 nucleotides are TGTGCCAGCAGGACCCAGGGGTATTCACCCCTCCACTTT. This translates into CASRTQGYSPLHF. V usage is TRBV12-3 or TRBV12-4 and J usage is TRBJ1-6; D possibly corresponds to TRBD1 (6 bases). V dropped 6 bases and J dropped 8 bases, with 11 bases sitting between them. The CDR3 is 13 amino acids.

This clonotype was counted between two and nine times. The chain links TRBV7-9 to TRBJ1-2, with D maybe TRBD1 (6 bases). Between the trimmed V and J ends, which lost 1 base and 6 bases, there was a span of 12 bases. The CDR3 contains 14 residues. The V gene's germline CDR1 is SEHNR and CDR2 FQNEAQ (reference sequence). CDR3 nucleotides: TGTGCCAGCAGCTTAGTAGGGACAACGGATGGCTACACCTTC. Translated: CASSLVGTTDGYTF.

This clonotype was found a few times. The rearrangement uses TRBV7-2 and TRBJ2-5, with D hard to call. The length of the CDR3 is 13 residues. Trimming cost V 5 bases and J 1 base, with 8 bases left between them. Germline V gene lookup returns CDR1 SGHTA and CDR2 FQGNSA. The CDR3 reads CASSPRTQETQYF. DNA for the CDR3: TGTGCCAGCAGCCCAAGGACCCAAGAGACCCAGTACTTC.